This T cell receptor beta chain comes out of a study of CD8 T cells in ankylosing spondylitis. General study findings and limits: Prior work had noted some motif variants in reactive arthritis blood and synovial fluid. Reportedly, disease-linked clones are significantly enriched in ankylosing spondylitis patients' matched synovial fluid.

Library preparation for TCR beta used quantitative 5'-RACE with molecular barcodes. TCRdb recomputed calls from the 5' RACE reads with MiXCR, one row per CDR3 protein. The repertoire consists of hundreds of thousands of distinct CDR3 sequences, with less than 25% occurring once and the leading ten covering 3.5%. This clonotype occurred a few times. The antigen remains undetermined. The CDR3 loop spans 14 amino acids. Trimming removed 4 bases from V and 1 base from J, with 10 bases in between. Germline V gene lookup returns CDR1 SEHNR and CDR2 FQNEAQ (reference sequence). This TCR was recovered from a female donor with ankylosing spondylitis or in good health (not recorded which). The sequenced material came from blood, either unsorted or a sorted T cell fraction (not recorded which). The chain uses TRBV7-9 and TRBJ1-1; unclear D gene. The CDR3 is CASSSLRGNTEAFF. In nucleotides, the CDR3 is TGTGCCAGCAGCTCGCTCCGGGGGAACACTGAAGCTTTCTTT.